The next 26 T cell receptor beta chains were all read from a single sample in a study of blood T cell repertoires in COVID-19. Clones were read by immunoSEQ multiplex PCR, and TCRdb kept only the in-frame ones, dropping some. The table shows 150,000 or so clones, with approximately 85% occurring only once. The specimen sequenced was peripheral blood. The receptors come from a man aged 55 to 70 with COVID-19, enrolled during active disease.

The genes are TRBV19 and TRBJ1-1, with no clear D. CDR1 LNHDA and CDR2 SQIVND come from the germline V gene (reference sequence). Between the trimmed V and J ends, which lost 9 bases and 2 bases, there was a span of 19 bases. The CDR3 spans 15 residues. The CDR3 DNA is TGTGCCAGCACGAGCCATTCTACGGTAAACACTGAAGCTTTCTTT. Translated, it gives CASTSHSTVNTEAFF.

This clone showed up just once. The genes are TRBV7-8 and TRBJ1-2; no firm D call. Deletions cut 4 bases from V and 1 base from J, with 13 bases between. The CDR3 sequence is 15 residues long. Germline assignment: CDR1 SGHVS and CDR2 FQNEAQ. The CDR3 loop is CASSSKQPYNYGYTF. The CDR3 DNA is TGTGCCAGCAGCTCCAAACAGCCCTATAACTATGGCTACACCTTC.

The chain joins TRBV18 to TRBJ2-2, with D unresolved. V was cut by 3 bases and J by 0 bases, with 8 bases left in between. Germline V gene sequence: CDR1 KGHSH, CDR2 LQKENI. CDR3 length: 15 residues. The CDR3 region is CASSPQVSNTGELFF. The CDR3 bases are TGTGCCAGCTCACCGCAGGTCTCGAACACCGGGGAGCTGTTTTTT.

The J gene is TRBJ2-1, the V gene TRBV2; 7 bases agree with TRBD1. J gave up 0 bases and V 4 bases, and 3 bases lay outside the gene matches. Looked up from germline, CDR1 is SNHLY and CDR2 is FYNNEI. This CDR3 is built from 15 residues. DNA of the CDR3: TGTGCCAGCAGTGCGGACAGGAGCTCCTACAATGAGCAGTTCTTC. Its protein product is CASSADRSSYNEQFF.

The V call is TRBV7-2, the J call TRBJ2-7; a weak D match, TRBD2 (6 bases). V lost 4 bases, J lost 1 base, and 8 bases lay in between. The germline V gene encodes CDR1 SGHTA and CDR2 FQGNSA. The CDR3 covers 13 residues. This chain's CDR3 is CASSSGVSYEQYF. The DNA for the CDR3 is TGTGCCAGCAGCTCGGGGGTATCCTACGAGCAGTACTTC.

The chain couples TRBV6-4 to TRBJ1-1; no clear D gene. There are 12 residues in the CDR3. Germline V CDR1 and CDR2: MRHNA, SNTAGT. The germline V and J ends were trimmed by 7 bases and 5 bases, with 11 bases remaining between them. CDR3 DNA sequence: TGTGCCAGCAATCAACGAGGAACTGAAGCTTTCTTT. This sequence encodes CASNQRGTEAFF.

J is TRBJ2-7 and V is TRBV7-9; 13 bases align to TRBD2. Germline loops: CDR1 SEHNR, CDR2 FQNEAQ (reference sequence). Unmatched junction bases numbered 4, after V lost 5 bases and J lost 0 bases. This CDR3 has 16 amino acids. The CDR3 region has the DNA TGTGCCAGCAGCCCGGGGACTAGCGGGAACTCCTACGAGCAGTACTTC. Translated, it gives CASSPGTSGNSYEQYF.

V usage is TRBV19 and J usage is TRBJ1-3; 7 nucleotides line up with TRBD1. The V segment lost 5 bases and the J segment 1 base; nucleotides outside the gene matches: 8. This CDR3 has 16 amino acids. Germline loops: CDR1 LNHDA, CDR2 SQIVND (reference sequence). As DNA, the CDR3 is TGTGCCAGTAGTGGAGACAGGGCGGATTCTGGAAACACCATATATTTT. Translated: CASSGDRADSGNTIYF.

The J gene is TRBJ1-1, the V gene TRBV27; D is possibly TRBD1 (6 bases). Deletions cut 7 bases from V and 0 bases from J, with 15 bases between. The CDR3 runs to 15 residues. Germline assignment: CDR1 MNHEY and CDR2 SMNVEV (reference sequence). The CDR3 spells CASTPLGAVNTEAFF. CDR3 DNA: TGTGCCAGCACCCCCCTGGGGGCGGTGAACACTGAAGCTTTCTTT.

The chain joins TRBV11-2 to TRBJ1-6; 7 bases align to TRBD1. Germline values: CDR1 SGHAT, CDR2 FQNNGV. The junction had 4 bases not matched to a gene; V was cut back by 5 bases and J by 9 bases. This CDR3 is 13 amino acids long. The CDR3 sequence is CASSDNRGSPLHF. CDR3 DNA: TGTGCCAGCAGCGATAACAGGGGTTCACCCCTCCACTTT.

The V and J genes are TRBV28 and TRBJ2-5, with TRBD2 identical over 13 bases. The CDR3 sequence is 14 residues long. Germline V gives CDR1 MDHEN, CDR2 SYDVKM. V lost 4 bases and J lost 4; bases outside the gene matches: 0. The CDR3 coding sequence is TGTGCCAGCAGTTGGACTAGCGGGGGAGAGACCCAGTACTTC. This sequence encodes CASSWTSGGETQYF.

The V call is TRBV27, the J call TRBJ2-5; D is perhaps TRBD2 (7 bases). Trimming stripped 6 bases from V and 7 bases from J, with 24 bases between. Germline assignment: CDR1 MNHEY and CDR2 SMNVEV (reference sequence). CDR3 size: 16 residues. The CDR3 is CASSPFYDRGGGTQYF. Written as DNA, the CDR3 is TGTGCCAGCAGCCCCTTTTACGACAGAGGGGGGGGGACCCAGTACTTC.

V is TRBV11-3 and J is TRBJ1-6, with 10 bases aligning to TRBD1. This CDR3 has 15 amino acids. Germline lookup yields CDR1 SGHNT and CDR2 YENEEA. Trimming at V came to 1 base and at J to 10 bases, leaving 4 bases not matched to a gene. CDR3 sequence reads: CASSLAGTGDSPLHF. CDR3 sequence (DNA): TGTGCCAGCAGCTTAGCGGGGACAGGGGACTCACCCCTCCACTTT.

This rearrangement joins TRBV11-2 to TRBJ1-2; weak D call: TRBD1 (6 bases). Germline assignment: CDR1 SGHAT and CDR2 FQNNGV. V lost 3 bases to trimming and J lost 2 bases, with 10 bases between them. This CDR3 is built from 14 residues. Here the CDR3 reads CASSFQGLNYGYTF. In nucleotides, the CDR3 is TGTGCCAGCAGCTTTCAGGGGCTGAACTATGGCTACACCTTC. Full variable domain (missing parts from reference TRBV11-2 and TRBJ1-2): EAGVAQSPRYKIIEKRQSVAFWCNPISGHATLYWYQQILGQGPKLLIQFQNNGVVDDSQLPKDRFSAERLKGVDSTLKIQPAKLEDSAVYLCASSFQGLNYGYTFGSGTRLTVV.

This clone was found once. CDR3 in amino acids: CASSKQAISYNEQFF. CDR3 in DNA: TGTGCCAGCAGCAAACAGGCTATTTCCTACAATGAGCAGTTCTTC. The V call is TRBV6-2 or TRBV6-3, the J call TRBJ2-1; D perhaps matches TRBD1 (5 bases). The CDR3 consists of 15 residues. Trimming shortened V by 6 bases and J by 1 base, and 13 bases separated the two germline ends. Germline CDR1 is MNHEY and CDR2 is SVGEGT.

V usage is TRBV29-1 and J usage is TRBJ2-7; maybe TRBD1 (6 bases). V was pared by 6 bases and J by 7 bases, with 19 bases between. The CDR3 covers 13 residues. In germline, CDR1 is SQVTM, CDR2 ANQGSEA. In DNA, the CDR3 is TGCAGCGTACCCTCGACAGGACGGAAAGAGCAGTACTTC. Amino acids: CSVPSTGRKEQYF.

In nucleotides, the CDR3 is TGTGCCAGCAGTTACGGGACAGAATATGGCTACACCTTC. Translation: CASSYGTEYGYTF. The genes are TRBV6-6 and TRBJ1-2; 7 nucleotides align to TRBD1. Germline V CDR1 and CDR2: MNHNY, SVGAGI (reference sequence). V lost 2 bases and J lost 5; bases outside the gene matches: 2. CDR3 size: 13 residues.

The rearrangement joins TRBV3-1 (or the pseudogene TRBV3-2) to TRBJ1-1; 11 bases are shared with TRBD1. This CDR3 spans 15 amino acids. Unmatched junction bases numbered 5, after V lost 3 bases and J lost 5 bases. The germline CDR1 and CDR2 sequences are LGHDT and YNNKEL (reference sequence). As DNA, the CDR3 is TGTGCCAGCAGCCAGATGGACAGGGGGCAGACTGAAGCTTTCTTT. Protein sequence: CASSQMDRGQTEAFF.

This clone has only one observation. The J gene is TRBJ1-3, the V gene TRBV6-6, with D possibly being TRBD1 (6 bases). Per germline, CDR1 MNHNY and CDR2 SVGAGI (reference sequence). V was trimmed by 6 bases and J by 2 bases, leaving 11 bases between them. The CDR3 has 14 amino acids. The CDR3 nucleotides are TGTGCCAGCAGAGAACAGGGTGCTGGAAACACCATATATTTT. Encoded protein: CASREQGAGNTIYF.

This clone was seen a few times. The genes are TRBV3-1 (or the pseudogene TRBV3-2) and TRBJ1-1; D not certain. With 0 bases removed from V and 3 bases from J, the gap between germline ends came to 11 bases. CDR3 size: 15 residues. Looked up from germline, CDR1 is LGHDT and CDR2 is YNNKEL (reference sequence). Written as DNA, the CDR3 is TGTGCCAGCAGCCAAGACGATGACACATACACTGAAGCTTTCTTT. It specifies CASSQDDDTYTEAFF.

J is TRBJ1-1 and V is TRBV12-3 or TRBV12-4; D not resolved. With 5 bases removed from V and 7 bases from J, the gap between germline ends came to 8 bases. The CDR3 covers 11 residues. CDR3 protein: CASSVASEAFF. Here the CDR3 DNA reads TGTGCCAGCAGTGTCGCGAGTGAAGCTTTCTTT.

The chain recombines TRBV20-1 with TRBJ1-1; TRBD1 is a possible D gene (6 bases). V was pared by 6 bases and J by 4 bases, with 9 bases between. The CDR3 extends over 11 amino acids. Per the germline V gene, CDR1 is DFQATT and CDR2 is SNEGSKA (reference sequence). The CDR3 DNA sequence: TGCAGTGCAACAGGGTCCACTGAAGCTTTCTTT. Translated: CSATGSTEAFF.

This clone was counted once. This rearrangement joins TRBV28 to TRBJ1-5; D is unclear. The CDR3 is 17 residues long. Trimming took off 2 bases at V and 0 bases at J, with 14 bases between the two ends. The germline V gene has CDR1 MDHEN and CDR2 SYDVKM. CDR3 nucleotide sequence: TGTGCCAGCAGTTTACGGCAGGCCCCTTATAGCAATCAGCCCCAGCATTTT. This encodes CASSLRQAPYSNQPQHF.

The chain has TRBV21-1 and TRBJ2-7; TRBD1 is the table's D call and was not checked against the DNA. TRBV21-1 is recorded as a pseudogene. This CDR3 comprises 14 residues. This CDR3 is CASSTPGHLGEQYF. As DNA, the CDR3 is TGTGCCAGCAGCACCCCAGGACATCTCGGTGAGCAGTACTTC.

This chain joins TRBV7-6 and TRBJ2-5; TRBD2 matches at 13 bases. Trimming at V came to 5 bases and at J to 5 bases, leaving 5 bases not matched to a gene. CDR1 is SGHVS, CDR2 FNYEAQ, per germline. This CDR3 spans 15 amino acids. The CDR3 sequence: CASSKLAGGGETQYF. The DNA for the CDR3 is TGTGCCAGCAGCAAACTAGCGGGAGGGGGGGAGACCCAGTACTTC.

The table lists this clone with a few counts. The rearrangement links TRBV29-1 to TRBJ1-1, with D tentatively TRBD1 (5 bases). CDR3 length: 12 amino acids. The germline V gene has CDR1 SQVTM and CDR2 ANQGSEA. V lost 5 bases and J 6 bases, leaving 13 bases between the germline ends. The CDR3 spells CSVCQGSAEAFF. CDR3 sequence (DNA): TGCAGCGTTTGCCAGGGATCGGCTGAAGCTTTCTTT.